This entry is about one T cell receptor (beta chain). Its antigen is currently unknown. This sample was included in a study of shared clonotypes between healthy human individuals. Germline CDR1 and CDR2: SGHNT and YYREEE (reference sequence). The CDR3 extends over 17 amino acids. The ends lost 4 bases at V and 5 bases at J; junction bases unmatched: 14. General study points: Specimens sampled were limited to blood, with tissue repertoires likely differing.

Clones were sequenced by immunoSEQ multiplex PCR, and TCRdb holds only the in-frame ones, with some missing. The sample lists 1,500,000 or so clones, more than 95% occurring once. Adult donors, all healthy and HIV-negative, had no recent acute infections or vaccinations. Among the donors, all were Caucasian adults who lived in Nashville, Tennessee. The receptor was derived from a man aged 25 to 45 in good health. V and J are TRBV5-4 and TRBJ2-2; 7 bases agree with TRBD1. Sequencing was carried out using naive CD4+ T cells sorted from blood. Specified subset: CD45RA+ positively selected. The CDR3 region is CASSQDQGRGWTGELFF. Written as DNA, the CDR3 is TGTGCCAGCAGCCAAGATCAGGGCAGGGGGTGGACCGGGGAGCTGTTTTTT.